The clone carrying this T cell receptor (beta chain) has just a few counts. An end of the junction differs from the germline gene, which may be a read error. This record comes from a study of blood T cells in healthy people across ages. Combining a sample-barcoded 5' primer with a J-beta primer mix, a second PCR ran for roughly 7 to 11 cycles. TCRdb re-derived calls from the 5' RACE reads in MiXCR, one entry per CDR3 protein. The sample lists 600,000 to 900,000 distinct CDR3 sequences; roughly 25% were seen once. The CDR3 has 17 residues. Germline assignment: CDR1 SGDLS and CDR2 YYNGEE. These data were also reused for a study on T cells of mothers and their children. That paper notes: At a rate of around 1.4 ug per 15 ul, cDNA synthesis received all of the extracted RNA.

V usage is TRBV9 and J usage is TRBJ2-4; perhaps TRBD1 as D (5 bases). Material: blood. This receptor was taken from a boy between 10 and 17 years old in good health. CDR3 coding DNA: TGTGCCAGCAGCGTAACAGGCAGTATAGATTCCAAGAACATTCAGTACTTC. This sequence encodes CASSVTGSIDSKNIQYF.